The present entry profiles one T cell receptor beta chain with its context. Antigen unknown. These data belong to a study of cytomegalovirus exposure and HLA in healthy donors. Whole-study results and caveats: Association of a missense DCLRE1C variant with TCR beta V- and J-gene trimming was reported in a later analysis.

It was with 60 Vbeta and 13 Jbeta primers that the PCR ran. Sequencing was performed with immunoSEQ multiplex PCR; in TCRdb, only in-frame clones are kept and a portion is missing. Here the sample spans about 190,000 clones, about 89% being singletons. Germline CDR1 is SGDLS and CDR2 is YYNGEE. V lost 4 bases and J 3 bases, leaving 13 bases between the germline ends. There are 14 residues in the CDR3. The sequence was obtained from a man under 40 in good health and CMV-seronegative. The material sequenced was PBMCs. This chain links TRBV9 with TRBJ1-2; D may be TRBD1 (6 bases). CDR3 coding DNA: TGTGCCAGCAGCCTAACTAGACAGGACTATGGCTACACCTTC. It encodes CASSLTRQDYGYTF.